This T cell receptor (beta chain) originates from a study of cytomegalovirus exposure and HLA in healthy donors listed by TCRdb under 2017. Turning to the overall study: An earlier analysis of several hundred of the donors reported 250 to 300 Gb of sequence data and around 120 million unique TCR beta sequences obtained from 150 million to 200 million T cells. Around 300 gigabases of sequencing data and approximately 93 million unique TCR sequences were included in an early release covering under 650 HLA-typed donors. The genetic ancestry cluster associated with self-reported Caucasian donors included 81% of the roughly 410 genotyped donors. The study aimed to test whether cataloging public T cell receptors could reveal signatures of past pathogen exposure. The study used immunosequencing to profile the T cell repertoires of 666 subjects and linked those repertoires to cytomegalovirus serostatus. Besides the first cohort of under 700 subjects, a separate validation cohort made up of 95 to 150 different subjects was used. The study combined high-throughput TCR immunosequencing, statistical association of individual TCRs with disease status, and machine learning to predict cytomegalovirus infection status. A later analysis re-analyzed previously published TCR beta repertoires from 666 donors and added high-resolution HLA genotyping to study TCR occurrence patterns. Rather than using new phenotypic data, the later analysis identified candidate immune exposures from TCR beta sequences and from how often those sequences occurred across donors. To decide whether each TCR beta V gene segment behaved as functional or pseudogenic, an earlier analysis of some 580 of the donors relied on high-throughput TCR beta sequencing. Alongside the repertoire data, information on donor age, sex, ethnicity and CMV serostatus was compiled. A later genetic analysis took genome-wide SNP genotypes for 398 of the 666 donors and used that subset as a discovery cohort. Every discovery cohort repertoire had been produced on one sequencing platform. Class I and class II HLA loci were covered by the typing at four-digit resolution. The number of typed donors differed by locus: about 620-640 for A, B, C, DRB1 and DQB1; 500 to 550 for DQA1; fewer than 610 for DPA1; and 450 to 480 for DPB1. Five DR-DQ haplotypes were treated as single units for association and clustering because of strong linkage in the cohort. Among about 370 genotyped donors of the cohort, an average of approximately 240,000 unique TCR beta nucleotide sequences was sequenced per donor, of which roughly 17% were non-productive. What the authors observed across the whole study: The classifier was reported to diagnose cytomegalovirus status with high specificity and sensitivity in both the original cohort and the validation cohort. Correlated functional status among segregating V segments might reflect linkage disequilibrium, but an unknown experimental factor could not be ruled out. A group of highly shared sequence variants was considered likely to be a technical artifact of the sequencing pipeline. Across donors, most TCR sequences were observed very rarely, whereas some public TCRs were present in many individuals. A further reported finding was that TCR beta sequences accurately predicted the HLA-A and HLA-B alleles for most subjects in the first cohort. In an earlier analysis of approximately 590 of the donors, most TCR beta V segments appeared in productive rearrangements about 87% or about 30% of the time, broadly matching IMGT annotations. When HLA alleles, especially DR and DQ, strongly co-occurred, TCR associations were difficult to assign to individual alleles. Because HLA typing was missing for some donors at each locus, association tests included only the typed subset. According to a later analysis, parvovirus B19, influenza, CMV and Epstein-Barr virus appeared linked to several top co-occurrence clusters. Compared with the 666-donor mean, donors in an Asian-associated ancestry cluster had fewer N-insertions in productive TCRs, according to a later genetic analysis. Most CMV-associated TCR beta chains appeared to be HLA-restricted in a later analysis, and the HLA associations seemed to be driven largely by CMV exposure. At a false discovery rate of 0.05, a later analysis linked 16,000 or so TCR beta sequences to specific HLA alleles. In a later analysis, HLA-associated TCR beta chains were found to be more clonally expanded and to have lower generation probabilities than equally common non-associated chains. Because the 87-base-pair reads could not distinguish some IMGT-functional V segments, including TRBV6-2 and TRBV6-3, those segments were excluded. This cohort had only TCR beta chains sequenced, and the lack of alpha or paired-chain data limited which features could be detected. In a later analysis, the rate of TCR association differed among HLA loci, with DRB1 alleles having the most associated TCRs and HLA-C alleles having the fewest. In vitro tests confirmed that a few of the cytomegalovirus-associated TCR beta chains recognize cytomegalovirus antigens. In a later genetic analysis, a missense DCLRE1C variant was associated with V-gene and J-gene trimming of TCR beta chains, and the association was replicated in an independent cohort. Because counts were too low, 15 to 20 rarely observed V segments, including chromosome 9 orphons, were excluded from the earlier analysis of about 500 of the donors. In the study, approximately 160 TCR beta chains were listed as associated with cytomegalovirus. For the cohort, immune exposure information was limited to CMV serostatus. The authors suggested that the approach could potentially be generalized to other disease states and immunological phenotypes. The presence/absence analyses assumed that sequencing depth was roughly uniform across donors, and that assumption may not be true.

The cohort consisted of more than 650 healthy bone marrow donors. At the time of sampling, every cohort member was nominally healthy, though immune exposures that went unrecorded were likely present. The donor tested CMV seronegative, placing the donor among the 350 to 400 seronegative members of the cohort. Each donor provided a peripheral blood sample, and peripheral blood mononuclear cells were used for TCR beta sequencing. The Qiagen DNeasy Blood Extraction Kit was used to extract genomic DNA from the blood cell samples. Library preparation was by the immunoSEQ multiplex PCR assay. For the multiplex PCR, a mixture combining 60 forward primers for TCR Vbeta segments and 13 reverse primers for TCR Jbeta segments was used. Amplification of the CDR3 region of rearranged TCR beta genes was performed with a multiplex PCR assay on genomic DNA. The Illumina HiSeq System was used to sequence the amplified TCR beta libraries as 87-base-pair reads. The original methods were these. A later analysis counted some 74 million unique TCR beta chains across the 666 repertoires, and some 11 million of these chains were shared by at least two donors. Raw reads were error-corrected and collapsed into unique sequences with a nearest-neighbor algorithm that merged closely related sequences to remove PCR and sequencing errors. Alignment of CDR3 sequences to IMGT reference sequences was used to assign V, D and J gene segments. For a sequence to be retained, a match of at least six nucleotides to both a V gene segment and a J gene segment was required. A rearrangement counted as productive if the CDR3 had no stop codons and remained in frame with V and J, and every other rearrangement counted as non-productive. Following IMGT convention, CDR3 was defined as the stretch from the second conserved V-encoded cysteine up to the conserved J-encoded phenylalanine. In an earlier analysis of around 570 of the donors, sequences lacking an unambiguous match to a single V gene segment were excluded. An earlier analysis of several hundred of the donors called V segments functional above 56.7% productive rearrangements and segregating when the between-donor standard deviation exceeded 5%. A statistical classification framework was built to diagnose cytomegalovirus status from the catalog of TCR beta chain sequences. V and J gene assignment, in a later analysis, came from comparing TCR nucleotide sequences with IMGT/GENE-DB human TR gene sequences. Using the TCRdist pipeline, a later analysis assigned CDR3 sequences along with most-parsimonious VDJ recombination scenarios. In a later analysis, each TCR beta chain was defined by its CDR3 amino acid sequence together with its V-gene family, and reads lacking a unique V-gene family were excluded. To address suspected cross-contamination and a sequencing artifact, a later analysis removed 550 to 750 highly shared, low-generation-probability nucleotide sequences. For each public chain, a later analysis derived a clonal expansion index from normalized ranks of inferred template counts within each repertoire. In a later analysis, generation probabilities were computed with a VDJ recombination model fitted to out-of-frame rearrangements, and the resulting probabilities were checked against IGoR. In a later analysis, hypergeometric tests were used to score TCR-TCR, TCR-HLA and TCR-CMV co-occurrence, with a repertoire-size bias correction applied to TCR pairs. To estimate false discovery rates, a later analysis permuted the HLA or CMV assignments 20 times. A later analysis grouped co-occurring TCRs with DBSCAN, adding TCRdist sequence similarity when clustering within HLA-allele-positive subsets. Co-occurrence clustering excluded repertoires with fewer than 30,000 or more than 120,000 public chains, plus five with anomalous nucleotide sharing. The table was pulled from immuneACCESS by TCRdb, which kept in-frame rearrangements only. Such tables lose some clones; where checked, under half of the loss comes from unresolved V genes, and the rest has no known cause. V, J and clone size are taken as reported in that table, and D and trimming were inferred from the DNA itself. The sample table records some 130,000 clones; around 78% of these occur just once. Jointly, the top ten make up around 1.5% of the sample.

Regarding this clone: Its antigen is unknown. Base-call qualities are not available, and no considerably larger clone is one nucleotide away.

A distance of 4 bases separates the germline ends of V and J, which lose 0 bases and 0 bases respectively. CDR1 and CDR2, per the germline V gene, are SGHAT and FQNNGV. Inclusive of the bounding cysteine and phenylalanine, the CDR3 is 14 residues long. CDR3 DNA only is kept here, 42 bases in frame from base 1. The receptor comes from a woman under 30 in good health and CMV-seronegative. The material sequenced was PBMCs. The chain links TRBV11-2 with TRBJ2-3, with an unclear D gene assignment. The CDR3 sequence is CASSLDGSTDTQYF. The base sequence is TGTGCCAGCAGCTTAGACGGGAGCACAGATACGCAGTATTTT.